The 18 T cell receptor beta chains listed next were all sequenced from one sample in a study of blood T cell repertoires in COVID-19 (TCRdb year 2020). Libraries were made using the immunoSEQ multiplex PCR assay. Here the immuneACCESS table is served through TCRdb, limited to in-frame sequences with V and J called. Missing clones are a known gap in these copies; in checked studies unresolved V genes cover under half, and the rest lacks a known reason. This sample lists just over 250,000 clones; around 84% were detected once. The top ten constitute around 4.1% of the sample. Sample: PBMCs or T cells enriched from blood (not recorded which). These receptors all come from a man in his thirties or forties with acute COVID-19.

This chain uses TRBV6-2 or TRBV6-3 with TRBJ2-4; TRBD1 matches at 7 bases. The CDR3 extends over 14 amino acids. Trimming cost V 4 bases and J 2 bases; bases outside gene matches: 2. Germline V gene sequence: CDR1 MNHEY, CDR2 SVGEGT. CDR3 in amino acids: CASSLTGTKNIQYF. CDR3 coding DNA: TGTGCCAGCAGTTTGACAGGGACCAAAAACATTCAGTACTTC.

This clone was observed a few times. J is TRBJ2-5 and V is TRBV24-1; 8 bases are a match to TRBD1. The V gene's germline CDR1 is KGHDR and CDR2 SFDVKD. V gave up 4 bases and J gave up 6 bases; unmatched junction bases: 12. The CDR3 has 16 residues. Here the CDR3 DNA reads TGTGCCACCAGTGAACCTGGACAGGGTGGGGTGAAGACCCAGTACTTC. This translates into CATSEPGQGGVKTQYF.

CDR3 coding DNA: TGTGCCAGCAGCTCGAAGCTGAACACTGAAGCTTTCTTT. Translation gives CASSSKLNTEAFF. The chain joins TRBV12-3 or TRBV12-4 to TRBJ1-1, with D unclear. The CDR3 contains 13 residues. Trimming took off 6 bases at V and 0 bases at J, with 8 bases between the two ends.

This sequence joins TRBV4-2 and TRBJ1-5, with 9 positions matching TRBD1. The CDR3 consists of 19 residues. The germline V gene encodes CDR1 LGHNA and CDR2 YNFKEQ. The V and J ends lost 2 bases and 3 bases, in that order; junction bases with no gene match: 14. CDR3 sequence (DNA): TGTGCCAGCAGCCAACACATTGAAGCCGGGACAGGGAACAATCAGCCCCAGCATTTT. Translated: CASSQHIEAGTGNNQPQHF.

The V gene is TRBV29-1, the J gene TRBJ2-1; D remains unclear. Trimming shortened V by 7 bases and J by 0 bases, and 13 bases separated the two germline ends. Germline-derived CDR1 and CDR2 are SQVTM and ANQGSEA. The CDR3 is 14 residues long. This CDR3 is CSGTYSSSYNEQFF. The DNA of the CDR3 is TGCAGCGGCACATACAGCAGCTCCTACAATGAGCAGTTCTTC.

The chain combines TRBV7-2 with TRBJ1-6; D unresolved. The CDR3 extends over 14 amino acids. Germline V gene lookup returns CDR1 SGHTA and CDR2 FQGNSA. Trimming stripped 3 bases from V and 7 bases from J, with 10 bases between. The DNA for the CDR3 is TGTGCCAGCAGCTTGGAGCAGCCGAATTCACCCCTCCACTTT. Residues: CASSLEQPNSPLHF.

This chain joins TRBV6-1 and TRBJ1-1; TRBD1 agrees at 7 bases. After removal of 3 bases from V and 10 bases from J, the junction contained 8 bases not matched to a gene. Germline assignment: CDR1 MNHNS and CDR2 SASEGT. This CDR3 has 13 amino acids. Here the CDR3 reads CASSETQGFGAFF. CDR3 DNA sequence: TGTGCCAGCAGTGAGACACAGGGGTTTGGAGCTTTCTTT.

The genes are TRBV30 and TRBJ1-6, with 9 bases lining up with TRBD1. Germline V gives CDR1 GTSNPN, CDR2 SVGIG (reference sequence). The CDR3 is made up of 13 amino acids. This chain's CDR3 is CVSGTGHNSPLHF. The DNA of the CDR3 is TGTGTCTCCGGGACAGGGCATAATTCACCCCTCCACTTT.

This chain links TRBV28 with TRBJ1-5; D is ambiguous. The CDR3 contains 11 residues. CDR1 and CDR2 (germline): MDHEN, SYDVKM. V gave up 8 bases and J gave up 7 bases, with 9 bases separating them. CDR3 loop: CASQSGQPQHF. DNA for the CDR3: TGTGCCAGCCAATCAGGACAGCCCCAGCATTTT.

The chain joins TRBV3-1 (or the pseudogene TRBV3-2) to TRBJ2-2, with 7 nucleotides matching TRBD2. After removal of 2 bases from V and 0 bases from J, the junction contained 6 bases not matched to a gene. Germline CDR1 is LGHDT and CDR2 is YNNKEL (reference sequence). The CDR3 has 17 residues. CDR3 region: CASSQRQRGSNTGELFF. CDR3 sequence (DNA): TGTGCCAGCAGCCAAAGGCAGCGGGGCTCGAACACCGGGGAGCTGTTTTTT.

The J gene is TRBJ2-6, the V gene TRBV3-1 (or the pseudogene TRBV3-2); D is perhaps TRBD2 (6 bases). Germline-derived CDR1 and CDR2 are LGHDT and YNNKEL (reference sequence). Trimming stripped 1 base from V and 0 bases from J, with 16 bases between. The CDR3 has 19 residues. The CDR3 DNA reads TGTGCCAGCAGCCAAGCCACGGGACTCGGCCCCTCTGGGGCCAACGTCCTGACTTTC. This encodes CASSQATGLGPSGANVLTF.

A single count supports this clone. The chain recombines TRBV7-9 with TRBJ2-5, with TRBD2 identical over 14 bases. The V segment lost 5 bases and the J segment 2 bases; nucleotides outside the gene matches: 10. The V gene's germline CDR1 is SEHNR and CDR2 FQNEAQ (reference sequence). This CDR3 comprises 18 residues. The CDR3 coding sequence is TGTGCCAGCAGCACCGGGACTAGCGGGAGCTTGAGGCAAGAGACCCAGTACTTC. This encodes CASSTGTSGSLRQETQYF.

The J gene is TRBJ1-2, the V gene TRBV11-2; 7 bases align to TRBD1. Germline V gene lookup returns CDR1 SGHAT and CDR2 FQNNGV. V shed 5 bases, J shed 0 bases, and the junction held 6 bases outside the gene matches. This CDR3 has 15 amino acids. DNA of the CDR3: TGTGCCAGCAGCCGAGGGGACAGCACTAACTATGGCTACACCTTC. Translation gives CASSRGDSTNYGYTF.

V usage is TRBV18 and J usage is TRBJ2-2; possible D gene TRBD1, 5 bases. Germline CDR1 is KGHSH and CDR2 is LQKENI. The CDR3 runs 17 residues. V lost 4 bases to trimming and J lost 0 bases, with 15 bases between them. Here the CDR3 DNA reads TGTGCCAGCTCACAGCTTCCCCGACAGACGAACACCGGGGAGCTGTTTTTT. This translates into CASSQLPRQTNTGELFF.

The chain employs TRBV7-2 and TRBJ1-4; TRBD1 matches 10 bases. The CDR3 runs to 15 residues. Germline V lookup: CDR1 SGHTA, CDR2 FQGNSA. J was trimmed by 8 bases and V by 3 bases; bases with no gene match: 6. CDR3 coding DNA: TGTGCCAGCAGCTTGGGACAGGGGACCGCCGAAAAACTGTTTTTT. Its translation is CASSLGQGTAEKLFF.

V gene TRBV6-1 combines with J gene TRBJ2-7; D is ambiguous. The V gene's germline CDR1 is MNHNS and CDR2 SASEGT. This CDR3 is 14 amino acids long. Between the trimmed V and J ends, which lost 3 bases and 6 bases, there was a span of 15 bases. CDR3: CASSEVNHPGEQYV. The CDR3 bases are TGTGCCAGCAGTGAGGTGAACCACCCGGGCGAGCAGTACGTC.

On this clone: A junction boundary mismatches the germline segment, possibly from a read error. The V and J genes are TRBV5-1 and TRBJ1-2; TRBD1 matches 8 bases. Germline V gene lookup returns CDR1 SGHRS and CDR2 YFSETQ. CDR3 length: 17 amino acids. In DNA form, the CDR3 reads TGTGCCAGCAGCCGCCTAGGACAGGGCAGTTTTCGCTATGGCTACACCTTC. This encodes CASSRLGQGSFRYGYTF. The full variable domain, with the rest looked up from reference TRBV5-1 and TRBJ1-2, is KAGVTQTPRYLIKTRGQQVTLSCSPISGHRSVSWYQQTPGQGLQFLFEYFSETQRNKGNFPGRFSGRQFSNSRSEMNVSTLELGDSALYLCASSRLGQGSFRYGYTFGSGTRLTVV.

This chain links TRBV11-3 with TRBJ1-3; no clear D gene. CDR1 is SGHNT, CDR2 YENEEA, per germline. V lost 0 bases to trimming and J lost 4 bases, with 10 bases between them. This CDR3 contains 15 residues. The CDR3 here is CASSLEGVSGNTIYF. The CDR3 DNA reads TGTGCCAGCAGCTTAGAGGGCGTCAGCGGAAACACCATATATTTT.